The subject of this entry is one T cell receptor beta chain. The data belong to a study of PD-L1 blockade in urothelial cancer. Profiled with immunoSEQ multiplex PCR; TCRdb holds only in-frame clones, not every one. The profile shows around 40,000 clones, around 88% of them singletons. V lost 2 bases and J lost 5; bases outside the gene matches: 9. The CDR3 sequence is 17 residues long. The germline CDR1 and CDR2 sequences are KGHSH and LQKENI. The receptor was isolated from a man aged 60 to 69 with urothelial cancer. Material: PBMCs, obtained around atezolizumab (anti-PD-L1) treatment. The chain has TRBV18 and TRBJ2-3, with 11 nucleotides matching TRBD2. CDR3 DNA sequence: TGTGCCAGCTCACCATTGGGACTAGCGGCTCAGGGAGATACGCAGTATTTT. Its protein is CASSPLGLAAQGDTQYF.